This TCR beta chain was captured in a study of CD8 T cells in Susac syndrome. An amount of RNA that ranged from roughly 0.5 to 1 ug was reverse transcribed with random hexamers. Across 54 Vbeta and 13 Jbeta, immunoSEQ multiplex PCR amplified TCR beta CDR3. TCRdb redid the calling of the immunoSEQ multiplex PCR reads with MiXCR, one entry per CDR3 protein. The data show about 300,000 distinct CDR3 sequences, over 75% seen once. A note on this clonotype: The antigen remains undetermined.

CD8+ and CD4+ blood T cells underwent TCR beta sequencing. Included as multiple sclerosis controls were treatment-naive patients who had stable or active relapsing-remitting disease. V gave up 5 bases and J gave up 2 bases, with 19 bases separating them. The CDR3 has 16 residues. Germline V gene data show CDR1 as SGHNT and CDR2 as YYREEE (reference sequence). Overall study results and limits: The study recognized that its TCR sequencing and HLA analysis covered a relatively small number of individuals.

The clonotype originates from a human donor with multiple sclerosis. The chain couples TRBV5-4 to TRBJ1-2, with D possibly being TRBD1 (6 bases). The material sequenced was CD8+ T cells from PBMCs. The CDR3 protein is CASRVPGRGRNYGYTF. The CDR3 region has the DNA TGTGCCAGCAGGGTTCCGGGCAGGGGAAGGAACTATGGCTACACCTTC.